This T cell receptor beta chain comes out of a study of cytomegalovirus exposure and HLA in healthy donors. Study overall: Of the donors genotyped, several hundred in all, over 80% fell in the Caucasian-associated ancestry cluster. Overall study results and limits: Some TCR beta chains (roughly 160 of them) were listed as cytomegalovirus-associated.

The PCR had 60 Vbeta and 13 Jbeta primers. Some clones are missing from TCRdb's copy, which holds only in-frame ones; the method was immunoSEQ multiplex PCR. The sample has about 120,000 clones; 8.5% to 10% are singletons. Of note for this clone: Its antigen is unknown.

The CDR3 totals 13 residues. Trimming shortened V by 5 bases and J by 11 bases, and 18 bases separated the two germline ends. Germline V CDR1 and CDR2: SEHNR, FQNEAQ (reference sequence). Sequencing input: PBMCs. This TCR derives from a man aged 25 to 45 in good health and CMV-seronegative. The rearrangement uses TRBV7-9 and TRBJ1-1; D is possibly TRBD1 (5 bases). This CDR3 reads CASSADSILSAFF. CDR3 in DNA: TGTGCCAGCAGCGCAGACAGCATCCTCTCGGCTTTCTTT.